The clone carrying this T cell receptor (beta chain) has more than one count but fewer than ten. Antigen unknown. Time point defined: healthy volunteer bleed at 2 weeks. Whole blood that had not been fractionated was the source of extracted total RNA. These data come from a study of human T cells and chemical hapten exposure. Study-wide background: TCR yields per sample varied mostly from small pooled library volume differences.

Study-level results: There was no change with DPC sensitization in TCRs above 1 in 1000 frequency.

The V end lost 2 bases, the J end lost 0 bases, and 4 bases lay between the germline ends. Germline V gives CDR1 KGHSH, CDR2 LQKENI. This CDR3 comprises 13 residues. In TCRdb, the RACE reads were re-called with MiXCR into one record per CDR3 protein. Of roughly 130,000 distinct CDR3 sequences listed, approximately 9.5% are singletons. The TCR sequence derives from a male donor in good health. Some clones in this sample may be carry-over from other donors' samples. The V and J genes are TRBV18 and TRBJ1-2; no definite D call. The sequenced sample was whole blood. The CDR3 loop is CASSPETNYGYTF. DNA for the CDR3: TGTGCCAGCTCACCAGAAACTAACTATGGCTACACCTTC.